The T cell receptor (beta chain) described here comes from a study of blood T cell repertoires in COVID-19. In the study overall: From the United States, Italy and Spain came samples of acute and convalescent COVID-19. Sample material is recorded as cDNA or gDNA derived from T cells, B-cell-depleted T cells, or PBMCs.

Trimming took off 4 bases at V and 0 bases at J, with 10 bases between the two ends. This CDR3 spans 15 amino acids. Germline CDR1 and CDR2: LNHDA and SQIVND (reference sequence). Original analysis: Amplifying reference gene primers gave estimates of nucleated cell counts. Sequencing was performed with immunoSEQ multiplex PCR; in TCRdb, only in-frame clones are kept and a portion is missing. That table gives V, J and clone size, and the DNA gave D and trimming. Of around 60,000 clones in the sample, 80% to 95% are singletons; the top ten hold roughly 4.5%. What was sequenced was peripheral blood. The clonotype originates from a man aged 50 to 60 with active COVID-19. This chain links TRBV19 with TRBJ1-5; no reliable D call. CDR3 sequence: CASSTEGTSNQPQHF. The CDR3 nucleotides read TGTGCCAGTAGTACGGAGGGTACTAGCAATCAGCCCCAGCATTTT.